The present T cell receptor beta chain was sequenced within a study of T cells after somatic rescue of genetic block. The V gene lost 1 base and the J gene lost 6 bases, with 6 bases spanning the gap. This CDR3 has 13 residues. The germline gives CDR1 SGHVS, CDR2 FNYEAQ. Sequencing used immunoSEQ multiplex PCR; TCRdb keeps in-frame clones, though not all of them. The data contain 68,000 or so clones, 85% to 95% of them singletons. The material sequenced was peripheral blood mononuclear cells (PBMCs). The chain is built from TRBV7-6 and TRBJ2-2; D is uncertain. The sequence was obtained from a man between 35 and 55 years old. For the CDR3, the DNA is TGTGCCAGCAGCTTAGGCGTCTCCGGGGAGCTGTTTTTT. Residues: CASSLGVSGELFF.